This T cell receptor (beta chain) was captured in a study of naive and memory T cell subsets. Regarding the study as a whole: A few larger clonotypes appeared in naive repertoires, especially CD8, possibly memory cells re-expressing CD45RA. In naive cells, over 85% of TCR sequences were seen only once. Gini index rose across naive, CM, EM and EMRA in CD4 and CD8. No ground truth validated the naive and memory repertoire findings.

This clonotype was observed at least ten times. The antigen is not known. Both TRBC1 and TRBC2 were covered by a beta constant-region primer of two equimolar oligonucleotides. Four rounds of PCR amplified the ligated cDNA using nested alpha and beta constant-region primers plus SP2. TCRdb fed the UMI-ligation and nested PCR reads into MiXCR, producing one record per CDR3 protein. Among roughly 100,000 distinct CDR3 sequences listed, roughly 14% were seen once. Germline V gives CDR1 LNHNV, CDR2 YYDKDF (reference sequence). The CDR3 consists of 13 residues. V lost 5 bases and J lost 2, with 10 bases in between. CD8 T cells were positively selected from what remained after CD4 positive selection.

The TCR was taken from a human donor in good health. V gene TRBV15 combines with J gene TRBJ2-7; weak D call: TRBD1 (5 bases). The sequenced material came from naive CD8+ T cells from blood. The CDR3 nucleotides are TGTGCCACCAGCTCAAGACAGCCCTACGAGCAGTACTTC. This encodes CATSSRQPYEQYF.